Below, 20 T cell receptor beta chains from the same sample are listed, as sequenced in a study of cytomegalovirus exposure and HLA in healthy donors. PCR used 60 Vbeta primers and 13 Jbeta primers. Data came from immunoSEQ multiplex PCR; TCRdb stores just in-frame clones and leaves some out. Counted here are some 170,000 clones, 81% occurring once; the ten biggest clones make up approximately 4.4%. The source material was PBMCs. These receptors all stem from a woman younger than 35 in good health and CMV-seropositive.

A few counts support this clone. The V and J genes are TRBV29-1 and TRBJ1-2; 9 bases align to TRBD1. The germline V gene has CDR1 SQVTM and CDR2 ANQGSEA. Trimming at V came to 7 bases and at J to 4 bases, leaving 13 bases not matched to a gene. The CDR3 covers 15 residues. CDR3 coding DNA: TGCAGCGGAACATCTGCCGGGACAGGGACCTATGGCTACACCTTC. Protein sequence: CSGTSAGTGTYGYTF.

The chain has TRBV2 and TRBJ2-2, with a tentative D call TRBD2 (5 bases). Trimming stripped 10 bases from V and 1 base from J, with 22 bases between. Per the germline V gene, CDR1 is SNHLY and CDR2 is FYNNEI. The CDR3 extends over 17 amino acids. The CDR3 coding sequence is TGTGCCACCAACGGGGTAGCCGGGATTAAGAACACCGGGGAGCTGTTTTTT. This encodes CATNGVAGIKNTGELFF.

J is TRBJ1-2 and V is TRBV5-8; D possibly corresponds to TRBD1 (6 bases). V was clipped by 2 bases and J by 2 bases, with 13 bases between them. Germline CDR1 reads SGHTS; CDR2 reads YDEGEE. The CDR3 is 15 residues long. CDR3 sequence: CASSFGRGGNYGYTF. In DNA, the CDR3 is TGTGCCAGCAGCTTCGGTAGGGGGGGAAACTATGGCTACACCTTC.

In its sample, this clone was seen once. V usage is TRBV16 and J usage is TRBJ1-2, with no clear D. The CDR3 is 14 residues long. The V end lost 2 bases, the J end lost 4 bases, and 11 bases lay between the germline ends. Germline CDR1 KGHSY, CDR2 FQNENV. The CDR3: CASSQAGSGYGYTF. DNA for the CDR3: TGTGCCAGCAGCCAAGCCGGGTCGGGCTATGGCTACACCTTC.

The rearrangement uses TRBV15 and TRBJ1-6; TRBD1 agrees at 10 bases. The germline CDR1 and CDR2 sequences are LNHNV and YYDKDF (reference sequence). V lost 0 bases and J lost 6; bases outside the gene matches: 17. There are 21 residues in the CDR3. Here the CDR3 DNA reads TGTGCCACCAGCAGAGAAGAAAAGGACAGGGGGGTGCGTACAGCTAATTCACCCCTCCACTTT. Translated: CATSREEKDRGVRTANSPLHF.

The CDR3 coding sequence is TGTGCCAGCTCACCACCTCTGGGGGGGAACACTGAAGCTTTCTTT. Protein: CASSPPLGGNTEAFF. The rearrangement links TRBV18 to TRBJ1-1; D perhaps matches TRBD1 (5 bases). Germline assignment: CDR1 KGHSH and CDR2 LQKENI. Between the trimmed V and J ends, which lost 0 bases and 1 base, there was a span of 9 bases. CDR3 size: 15 residues.

This chain joins TRBV13 and TRBJ1-2; perhaps TRBD1 as D (6 bases). V was cut by 1 base and J by 4 bases, with 13 bases left in between. The CDR3 extends over 15 amino acids. CDR1 PRHDT and CDR2 FYEKMQ come from the germline V gene (reference sequence). The CDR3 DNA reads TGTGCCAGCAGCTTAGACAGGGTCCGGCGCTATGGCTACACCTTC. This sequence encodes CASSLDRVRRYGYTF.

V is TRBV30 and J is TRBJ1-2; 7 bases are shared with TRBD1. This CDR3 is 13 amino acids long. Trimming removed 5 bases from V and 6 bases from J; junction bases left unmatched: 9. Germline V CDR1 and CDR2: GTSNPN, SVGIG (reference sequence). The CDR3 sequence: CAWQQGFMDGYTF. The CDR3 DNA sequence: TGTGCCTGGCAACAGGGGTTCATGGATGGCTACACCTTC.

The chain joins TRBV30 to TRBJ1-2; D is ambiguous. V lost 2 bases to trimming and J lost 6 bases, with 10 bases between them. The germline gives CDR1 GTSNPN, CDR2 SVGIG (reference sequence). There are 12 residues in the CDR3. The CDR3 DNA sequence: TGTGCCTGGAGTATAGTTCTTGATGGCTACACCTTC. Amino acid sequence: CAWSIVLDGYTF.

CDR3 residues: CASRPGGTDTQYF. The CDR3 region has the DNA TGTGCCAGCAGGCCAGGGGGCACAGATACGCAGTATTTT. V usage is TRBV27 and J usage is TRBJ2-3; D perhaps matches TRBD1 (6 bases). This CDR3 has 13 amino acids. V dropped 6 bases and J dropped 1 base, with 8 bases sitting between them. The germline gives CDR1 MNHEY, CDR2 SMNVEV (reference sequence).

The gene calls are TRBV5-1 and TRBJ2-3, with TRBD2 matching over 7 bases. Germline CDR1 reads SGHRS; CDR2 reads YFSETQ. The CDR3 runs to 16 residues. The trim removed 3 bases at V and 4 bases at J, leaving 11 bases unmatched. DNA of the CDR3: TGCGCCAGCAGCTACAGACTAGCAGAGTACCCAGATACGCAGTATTTT. This encodes CASSYRLAEYPDTQYF.

The chain is built from TRBV4-2 and TRBJ2-4; a possible D gene is TRBD1 (7 bases). In germline, CDR1 is LGHNA, CDR2 YNFKEQ. The CDR3 contains 16 residues. The germline V and J ends were trimmed by 0 bases and 1 base, with 10 bases remaining between them. CDR3 nucleotides: TGTGCCAGCAGCCAAGAACCAGGGGGGGCCAAAAACATTCAGTACTTC. This sequence encodes CASSQEPGGAKNIQYF.

This clone was counted a few times. V is TRBV5-1 and J is TRBJ1-4; 8 bases agree with TRBD1. From germline, CDR1 is SGHRS and CDR2 YFSETQ. This CDR3 spans 17 amino acids. V dropped 4 bases and J dropped 0; count of bases not matched to a gene: 8. In nucleotides, the CDR3 is TGCGCCAGCAGCCCAGGGGGCCGGTTAACAACTAATGAAAAACTGTTTTTT. Protein: CASSPGGRLTTNEKLFF.

The V gene is TRBV6-5, the J gene TRBJ2-1, with D possibly TRBD2 on 6 matching bases. The CDR3 spans 13 residues. V lost 3 bases and J 6 bases, leaving 9 bases between the germline ends. Germline CDR1 and CDR2: MNHEY and SVGAGI. CDR3: CASSYGRGNEQFF. CDR3 DNA sequence: TGTGCCAGCAGTTATGGGCGGGGCAATGAGCAGTTCTTC.

The gene calls are TRBV4-1 and TRBJ2-7; D is ambiguous. The CDR3 length is 15 residues. The V gene's germline CDR1 is MGHRA and CDR2 YSYEKL. V was shortened by 2 bases and J by 4 bases, with 15 bases between the two germline ends. The CDR3: CASSQFSWRGYEQYF. The CDR3, as DNA: TGCGCCAGCAGCCAATTTTCGTGGAGAGGATACGAGCAGTACTTC.

The gene calls are TRBV19 and TRBJ2-2, with D hard to call. The CDR3 contains 13 residues. Germline lookup yields CDR1 LNHDA and CDR2 SQIVND (reference sequence). Trimming stripped 3 bases from V and 2 bases from J, with 4 bases between. CDR3 DNA sequence: TGTGCCAGTAGTATCCATAACACCGGGGAGCTGTTTTTT. Residues: CASSIHNTGELFF.

The rearrangement joins TRBV4-1 to TRBJ2-2, with TRBD2 matching 8 bases. After removal of 4 bases from V and 7 bases from J, the junction contained 17 bases not matched to a gene. CDR1 is MGHRA and CDR2 is YSYEKL in the germline V gene. This CDR3 contains 18 residues. CDR3 sequence (DNA): TGCGCCAGCAGCCGAGGCATTGTACGGGAGGGCCCGAACGGGGAGCTGTTTTTT. Translated: CASSRGIVREGPNGELFF.

This clone was found once. V and J are TRBV10-3 and TRBJ2-3, with TRBD2 identical over 12 bases. Germline assignment: CDR1 ENHRY and CDR2 SYGVKD. The length of the CDR3 is 16 residues. V lost 6 bases and J lost 2; bases outside the gene matches: 6. Here the CDR3 reads CAISPLAGGPTDTQYF. CDR3 nucleotides: TGTGCCATCAGCCCACTAGCGGGGGGACCCACAGATACGCAGTATTTT.

The chain links TRBV5-5 to TRBJ1-4, with D possibly being TRBD1 (5 bases). Germline CDR1 SGHKS, CDR2 YYEKEE (reference sequence). V was shortened by 4 bases and J by 8 bases, with 15 bases between the two germline ends. The CDR3 consists of 14 residues. CDR3 sequence: CASSLQGFQEKLFF. CDR3 nucleotide sequence: TGTGCCAGCAGCCTGCAGGGATTTCAGGAAAAACTGTTTTTT.

The chain combines TRBV29-1 with TRBJ1-2, with D possibly being TRBD1 (5 bases). V gave up 7 bases and J gave up 4 bases, with 19 bases separating them. This CDR3 spans 14 amino acids. In germline, CDR1 is SQVTM, CDR2 ANQGSEA. The CDR3 sequence: CSAPGGGIGYGYTF. For the CDR3, the DNA is TGCAGCGCCCCCGGGGGAGGGATCGGCTATGGCTACACCTTC.